This record concerns one TCR beta chain sequence. The CDR3 length is 18 residues. The ends lost 0 bases at V and 0 bases at J; junction bases unmatched: 7. The germline V gene encodes CDR1 SGHDT and CDR2 YYEEEE. The data derive from a study of blood T cell repertoires in COVID-19. As for the study in general: The origin of the acute and convalescent COVID-19 samples was the United States, Italy and Spain. Sources were T cells, B-cell-depleted T cells, or PBMCs; the material itself was cDNA or gDNA.

The authors' processing: Scientists estimated how many nucleated cells there were by amplifying reference gene primers. Sequencing used immunoSEQ multiplex PCR; TCRdb keeps in-frame clones, though not all of them. Clonal size and the V and J genes are those of that table, whereas D and trimming came from the DNA. Of 250,000 to 300,000 clones listed, roughly 79% were seen once; the top ten hold around 3%. J is TRBJ1-3 and V is TRBV5-6; 9 nucleotides match TRBD1. What was sequenced was peripheral blood. This sequence was found in a woman in her sixties or seventies with active or convalescent COVID-19. CDR3 residues: CASSLDRGRIPSGNTIYF. CDR3 nucleotide sequence: TGTGCCAGCAGCTTGGACAGGGGGCGAATTCCCTCTGGAAACACCATATATTTT.